A selection of T cell receptor beta chains follows, all from one sample in a study of blood T cells in healthy people across ages. One entry per CDR3 protein, called by TCRdb with MiXCR from the 5' RACE reads. The sample has about 670,000 distinct CDR3 sequences, 45% to 60% seen once. Sequencing was done on a sample of blood. Every receptor here comes from a woman aged 80 or older in good health. Both conserved end residues are trimmed from each CDR3. Each record gives: V gene, CDR3 protein.

TRBV7-9	ASSPRLSDSGNTIY
TRBV3-1	ASSPAPDTYEQY
TRBV20-1	SASETNTEAF
TRBV27	ASSLSHLVVREQF
TRBV20-1	SARDTDTYYEQY
TRBV6-5	ASSFAKRTPSYEQY
TRBV20-1	SALIQIAKNIQY
TRBV5-1	ASSLGPGEETQY
TRBV15	ATSGQGVPNEKLF
TRBV14	ASSQVKGPGNEQF
TRBV5-1	ASSLAHGNEAF
TRBV6-5	ASSYSRGFGEQF
TRBV27	ASSSPGVAYEQY
TRBV7-2	ASSDPGTGTRGYT
TRBV20-1	SATGDNYGYT
TRBV7-2	ASSLSGCEQY
TRBV27	ASSFVLLAGESTDTQY
TRBV4-1	ASSQERGSGYT
TRBV12-3/TRBV12-4	ASRNSLDRTYEQY
TRBV29-1	SGPRAPWAKNIQY
TRBV10-3	AISEGPGEGSYEQY
TRBV28	ASSLGGKTDTQY
TRBV12-3/TRBV12-4	ASSPRRDAGLTNEKLF
TRBV20-1	SATSGLAGTRDTQY
TRBV5-6	ASSSTGTGNYEQY
TRBV6-6	ASRGTSGRSNEQY
TRBV29-1	SGGAGGQETQY
TRBV20-1	SASGRTDFYEQY
TRBV9	ASTRGQINYGCT
TRBV29-1	SVDPIADTQY
TRBV5-1	ASSLEPKGDTEAF
TRBV7-3	ASSLTLGGYERF
TRBV20-1	SACPGVSNEKLF